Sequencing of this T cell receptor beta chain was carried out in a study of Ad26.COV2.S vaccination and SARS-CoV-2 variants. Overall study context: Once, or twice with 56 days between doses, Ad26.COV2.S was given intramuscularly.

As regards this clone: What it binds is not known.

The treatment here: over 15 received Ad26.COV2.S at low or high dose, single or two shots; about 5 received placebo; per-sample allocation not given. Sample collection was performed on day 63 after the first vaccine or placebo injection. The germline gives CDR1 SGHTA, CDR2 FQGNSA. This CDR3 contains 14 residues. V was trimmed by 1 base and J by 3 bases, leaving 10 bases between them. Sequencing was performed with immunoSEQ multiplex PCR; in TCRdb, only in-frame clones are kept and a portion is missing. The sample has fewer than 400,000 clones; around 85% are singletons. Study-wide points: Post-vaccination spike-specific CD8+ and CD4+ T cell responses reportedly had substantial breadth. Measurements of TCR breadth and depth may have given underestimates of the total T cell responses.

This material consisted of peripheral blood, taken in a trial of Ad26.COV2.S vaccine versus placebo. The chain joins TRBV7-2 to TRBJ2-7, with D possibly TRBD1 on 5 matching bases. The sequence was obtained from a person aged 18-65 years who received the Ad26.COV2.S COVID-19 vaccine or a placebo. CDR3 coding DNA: TGTGCCAGCAGCTTAGGCCCAGGGCACTACGAGCAGTACTTC. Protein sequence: CASSLGPGHYEQYF.